This is a list of T cell receptor beta chains from one sample in a study of blood T cell repertoires in COVID-19. Method: immunoSEQ multiplex PCR; TCRdb's copy keeps in-frame clones and lacks some. The sample has approximately 260,000 clones, around four fifths seen once. Sample: peripheral blood. These receptors were obtained from a woman in her fifties or sixties with active or convalescent COVID-19. CDR3s leave out the opening cysteine and the closing phenylalanine or tryptophan. The order of the fields is D gene, J gene, clone size, V gene, CDR3 protein. The D gene is left open where the match is weak. Clone size is shown for a subset of rows, as once, few, many or a class of expanded clone.

>TRBD1|TRBJ1-6|-|TRBV7-9
ASSSRDRGSPLH
>-|TRBJ2-5|-|TRBV19
ASSAGRFQETQY
>-|TRBJ2-7|once|TRBV10-1
ASSESTSNDRTPGEQY
>TRBD1|TRBJ1-2|-|TRBV5-6
ASSLQGADYGYT
>-|TRBJ2-2|many|TRBV7-9
ASTSLVGQDGELF
>-|TRBJ2-1|-|TRBV18
ASSPRFAGSSSSYNEQF
>TRBD1|TRBJ1-2|-|TRBV6-4
ASSDQGEVDYGYT
>-|TRBJ2-6|-|TRBV6-1
ASSEGPAGFSGANVLT
>-|TRBJ1-2|-|TRBV18
ASSPRTDSYGYT
>-|TRBJ1-2|-|TRBV2
ASSVLQSSNYGYT
>-|TRBJ1-6|once|TRBV12-3/TRBV12-4
ASSFGQPSPLH
>-|TRBJ2-3|-|TRBV9
ASSAGTGTYTDTQY
>-|TRBJ1-5|-|TRBV6-5
ASSYGGVGQPQH
>TRBD1|TRBJ1-2|-|TRBV27
ASSLAGTGESGYT
>-|TRBJ2-6|-|TRBV18
ASSPRQGPSGANVLT
>TRBD2|TRBJ2-1|-|TRBV7-2
ASSRTGTSGFNEQF
>TRBD1|TRBJ1-2|few|TRBV7-3
ASRGQGGGYT
>TRBD1|TRBJ1-5|-|TRBV23-1
ASSLRDRETSNQPQH
>-|TRBJ2-5|-|TRBV7-7
ASSQGGAATQY
>-|TRBJ1-4|-|TRBV3-1/TRBV3-2
ASSPQRASNEKLF
>TRBD1|TRBJ2-2|-|TRBV19
ASSKGGSGTGELF
>TRBD1|TRBJ1-3|-|TRBV3-1/TRBV3-2
ASSPPGTGGNTIY
>TRBD1|TRBJ1-2|once|TRBV5-1
ASSLGQGRSYGYT
>-|TRBJ2-5|once|TRBV13
ASSPPGRGLQETQY
>-|TRBJ2-2|-|TRBV27
ASSELGQNTGELF
>TRBD2|TRBJ2-7|-|TRBV5-1
ASSPLAGDATYEQY
>-|TRBJ1-2|-|TRBV6-5
ASSYSGGERGYT
>-|TRBJ1-1|-|TRBV11-1
ASSFGANTEAF
>TRBD1|TRBJ1-2|-|TRBV2
ASSGGQGGYYGYT
>-|TRBJ1-2|-|TRBV19
ASSDVQAVYGYT
>-|TRBJ2-5|-|TRBV2
ASSEGRPGETQY
>-|TRBJ2-3|-|TRBV5-1
ASSRLASTEPSTDTQY
>-|TRBJ1-2|-|TRBV29-1
SVEDRGGGPYGYT
>TRBD1|TRBJ1-2|-|TRBV7-9
ASSSTGEDGYT
>TRBD2|TRBJ2-7|few|TRBV2
ASSGGLAVLTYEQY
>-|TRBJ1-1|once|TRBV29-1
SVWPGVNTEAF
>-|TRBJ1-4|few|TRBV7-8
ASSLVETEEKLF
>TRBD1|TRBJ1-1|few|TRBV5-1
ASSLSHTQGGSEAF
>TRBD1|TRBJ1-2|-|TRBV15
ATSRSTGPYYGYT
>TRBD2|TRBJ2-5|-|TRBV2
ARGLAKETQY
>TRBD1|TRBJ1-4|-|TRBV12-3/TRBV12-4
ASRATGAKLF
>-|TRBJ1-2|-|TRBV6-5
ASVGLNYGYT
>TRBD1|TRBJ2-2|-|TRBV7-9
ASSTRTGGGSNTGELF
>TRBD2|TRBJ2-1|-|TRBV5-4
ASSLGPSGGSLNEQF
>TRBD1|TRBJ1-5|few|TRBV12-3/TRBV12-4
ASRIQGGQPQH
>-|TRBJ2-1|-|TRBV7-2
ASSLTPLVSVQF
>TRBD1|TRBJ1-5|-|TRBV2
ASSAYLTGGRRNQPQH
>-|TRBJ1-3|-|TRBV7-2
ASGHSGNTIY
>TRBD2|TRBJ2-5|-|TRBV6-6
ASSLQIRAGSQETQY
>-|TRBJ2-2|-|TRBV14
ASSHLLLKNTGELF
>TRBD1|TRBJ2-3|-|TRBV2
ASRPGTGRGTDTQY
>-|TRBJ2-7|-|TRBV7-2
ASSSLGTQSYEQY
>-|TRBJ1-2|-|TRBV19
ASGRGDGYT